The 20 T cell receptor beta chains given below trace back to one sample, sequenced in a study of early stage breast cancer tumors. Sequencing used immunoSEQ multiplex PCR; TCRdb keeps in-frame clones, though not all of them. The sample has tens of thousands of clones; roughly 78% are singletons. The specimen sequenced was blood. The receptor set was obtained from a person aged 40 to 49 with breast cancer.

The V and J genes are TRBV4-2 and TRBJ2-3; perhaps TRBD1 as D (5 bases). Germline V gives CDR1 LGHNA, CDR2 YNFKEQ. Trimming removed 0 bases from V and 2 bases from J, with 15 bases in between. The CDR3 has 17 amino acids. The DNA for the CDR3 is TGTGCCAGCAGCCAAGAGCAGGGTCGGCGTGTCACAGATACGCAGTATTTT. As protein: CASSQEQGRRVTDTQYF.

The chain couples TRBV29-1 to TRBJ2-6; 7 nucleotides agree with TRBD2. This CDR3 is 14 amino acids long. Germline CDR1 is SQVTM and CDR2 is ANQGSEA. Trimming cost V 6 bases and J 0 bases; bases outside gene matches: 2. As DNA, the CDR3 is TGCAGCGTGCGCGGGGGCTCTGGGGCCAACGTCCTGACTTTC. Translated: CSVRGGSGANVLTF.

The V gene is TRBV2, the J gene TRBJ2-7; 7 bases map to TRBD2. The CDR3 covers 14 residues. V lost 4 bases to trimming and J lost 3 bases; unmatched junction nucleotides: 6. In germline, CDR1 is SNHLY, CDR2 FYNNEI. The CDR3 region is CASSGLAALYEQYF. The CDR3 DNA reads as TGTGCCAGCAGTGGGCTAGCGGCCCTCTACGAGCAGTACTTC.

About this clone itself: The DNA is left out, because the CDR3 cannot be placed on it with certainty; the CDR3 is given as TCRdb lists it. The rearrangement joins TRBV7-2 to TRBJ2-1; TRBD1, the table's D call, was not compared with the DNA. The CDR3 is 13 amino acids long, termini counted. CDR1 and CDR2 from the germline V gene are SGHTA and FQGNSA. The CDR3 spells CASSWGQGTVGFF.

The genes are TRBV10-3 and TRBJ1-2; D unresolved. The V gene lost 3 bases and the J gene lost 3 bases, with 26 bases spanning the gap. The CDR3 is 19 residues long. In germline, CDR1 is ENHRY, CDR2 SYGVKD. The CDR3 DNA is TGTGCCATCAGTGACCCCTCTAAAGGGTACGCCCAGAAGGACTATGGCTACACCTTC. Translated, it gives CAISDPSKGYAQKDYGYTF.

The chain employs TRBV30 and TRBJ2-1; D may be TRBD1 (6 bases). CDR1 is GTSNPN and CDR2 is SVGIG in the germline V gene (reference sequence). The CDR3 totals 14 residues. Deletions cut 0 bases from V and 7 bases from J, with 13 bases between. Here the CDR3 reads CAWSVGDMVNEQFF. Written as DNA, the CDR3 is TGTGCCTGGAGTGTAGGGGACATGGTGAATGAGCAGTTCTTC.

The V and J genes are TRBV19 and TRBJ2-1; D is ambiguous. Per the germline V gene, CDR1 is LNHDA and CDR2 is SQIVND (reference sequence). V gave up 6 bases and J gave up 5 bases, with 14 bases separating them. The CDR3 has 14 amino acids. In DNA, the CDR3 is TGTGCCAGTAGGAATCCAGGAAAAGACAATGAGCAGTTCTTC. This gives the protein CASRNPGKDNEQFF.

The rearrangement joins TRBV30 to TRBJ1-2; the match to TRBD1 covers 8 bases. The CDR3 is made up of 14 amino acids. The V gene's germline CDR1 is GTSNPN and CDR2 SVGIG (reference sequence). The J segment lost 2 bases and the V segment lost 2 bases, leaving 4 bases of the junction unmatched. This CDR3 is CAWSPGQVNYGYTF. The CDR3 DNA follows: TGTGCCTGGAGTCCGGGACAGGTGAACTATGGCTACACCTTC.

The CDR3 loop reads CASSLSYNSEQYF. CDR3 nucleotide sequence: TGTGCCAGCAGCTTAAGCTACAATTCCGAGCAGTACTTC. The chain joins TRBV11-1 to TRBJ2-7; D ambiguous. The CDR3 is made up of 13 amino acids. Per the germline V gene, CDR1 is SGHAT and CDR2 is FQDESV (reference sequence). Trimming cost V 2 bases and J 6 bases, with 11 bases left between them.

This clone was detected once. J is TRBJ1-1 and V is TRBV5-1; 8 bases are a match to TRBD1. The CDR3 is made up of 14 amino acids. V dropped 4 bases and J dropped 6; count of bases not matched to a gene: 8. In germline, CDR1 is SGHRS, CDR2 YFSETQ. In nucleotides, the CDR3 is TGCGCCAGCAGCCCCGACAGGGGCCTCTCTGAAGCTTTCTTT. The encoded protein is CASSPDRGLSEAFF. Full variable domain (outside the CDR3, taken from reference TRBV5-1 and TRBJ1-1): KAGVTQTPRYLIKTRGQQVTLSCSPISGHRSVSWYQQTPGQGLQFLFEYFSETQRNKGNFPGRFSGRQFSNSRSEMNVSTLELGDSALYLCASSPDRGLSEAFFGQGTRLTVV.

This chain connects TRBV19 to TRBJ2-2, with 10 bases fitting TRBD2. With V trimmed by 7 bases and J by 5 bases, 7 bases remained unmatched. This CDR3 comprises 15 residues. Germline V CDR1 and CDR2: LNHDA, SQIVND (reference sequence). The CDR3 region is CASTLAGAGTGELFF. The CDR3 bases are TGTGCCAGTACCCTAGCGGGAGCGGGAACCGGGGAGCTGTTTTTT.

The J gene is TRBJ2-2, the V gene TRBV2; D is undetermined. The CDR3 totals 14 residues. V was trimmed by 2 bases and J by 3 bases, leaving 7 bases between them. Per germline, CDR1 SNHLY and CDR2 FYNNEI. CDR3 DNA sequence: TGTGCCAGCAGTGAAACCCTGGACACCGGGGAGCTGTTTTTT. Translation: CASSETLDTGELFF.

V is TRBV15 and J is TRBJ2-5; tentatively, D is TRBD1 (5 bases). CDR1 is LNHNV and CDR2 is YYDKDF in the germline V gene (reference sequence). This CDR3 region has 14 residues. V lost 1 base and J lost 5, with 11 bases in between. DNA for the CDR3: TGTGCCACCAGCAGAGTCTCCCCAGGGGAGACCCAGTACTTC. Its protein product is CATSRVSPGETQYF.

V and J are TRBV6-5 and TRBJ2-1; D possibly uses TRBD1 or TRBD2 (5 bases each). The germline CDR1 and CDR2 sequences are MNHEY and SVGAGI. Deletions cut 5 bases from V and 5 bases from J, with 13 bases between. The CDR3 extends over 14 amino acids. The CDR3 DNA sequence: TGTGCCAGCAGTCGCCTCCGGGGCAACAATGAGCAGTTCTTC. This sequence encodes CASSRLRGNNEQFF.

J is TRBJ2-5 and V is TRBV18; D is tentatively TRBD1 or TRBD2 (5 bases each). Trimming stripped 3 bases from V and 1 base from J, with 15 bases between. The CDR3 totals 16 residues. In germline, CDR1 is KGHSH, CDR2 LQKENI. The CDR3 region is CASSPTPGTVQETQYF. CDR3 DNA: TGTGCCAGCTCACCGACGCCGGGGACGGTCCAAGAGACCCAGTACTTC.

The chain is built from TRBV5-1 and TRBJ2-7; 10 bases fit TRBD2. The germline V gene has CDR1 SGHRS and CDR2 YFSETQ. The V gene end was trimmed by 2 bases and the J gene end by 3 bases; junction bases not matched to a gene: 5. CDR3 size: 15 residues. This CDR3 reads CASSFVGLANYEQYF. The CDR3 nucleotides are TGCGCCAGCAGCTTCGTGGGACTAGCGAACTACGAGCAGTACTTC.

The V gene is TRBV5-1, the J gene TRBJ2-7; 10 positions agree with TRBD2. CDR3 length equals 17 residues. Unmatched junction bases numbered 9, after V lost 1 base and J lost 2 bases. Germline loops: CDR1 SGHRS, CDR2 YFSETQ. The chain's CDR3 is CASSLRPSGSVTYEQYF. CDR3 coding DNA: TGCGCCAGCAGCTTGAGGCCTAGCGGGAGCGTAACCTACGAGCAGTACTTC.

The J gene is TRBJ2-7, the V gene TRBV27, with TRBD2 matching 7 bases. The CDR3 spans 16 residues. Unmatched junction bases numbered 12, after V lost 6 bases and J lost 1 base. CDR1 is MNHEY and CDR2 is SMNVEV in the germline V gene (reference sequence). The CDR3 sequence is CASRPLLGGGSYEQYF. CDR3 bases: TGTGCCAGCAGACCTTTGCTTGGGGGGGGATCCTACGAGCAGTACTTC.

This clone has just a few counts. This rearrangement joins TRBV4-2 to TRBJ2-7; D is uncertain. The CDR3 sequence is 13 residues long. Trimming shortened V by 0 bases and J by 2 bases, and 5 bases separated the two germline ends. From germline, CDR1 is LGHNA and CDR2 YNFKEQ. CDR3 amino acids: CASSQDQAYEQYF. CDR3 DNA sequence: TGTGCCAGCAGCCAAGATCAGGCCTACGAGCAGTACTTC.

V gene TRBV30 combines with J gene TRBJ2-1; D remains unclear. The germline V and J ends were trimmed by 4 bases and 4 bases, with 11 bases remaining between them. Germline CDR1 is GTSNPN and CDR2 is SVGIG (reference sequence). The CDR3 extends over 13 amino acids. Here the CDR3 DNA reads TGTGCCTGGACCGTGGACGTTTACAATGAGCAGTTCTTC. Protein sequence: CAWTVDVYNEQFF.